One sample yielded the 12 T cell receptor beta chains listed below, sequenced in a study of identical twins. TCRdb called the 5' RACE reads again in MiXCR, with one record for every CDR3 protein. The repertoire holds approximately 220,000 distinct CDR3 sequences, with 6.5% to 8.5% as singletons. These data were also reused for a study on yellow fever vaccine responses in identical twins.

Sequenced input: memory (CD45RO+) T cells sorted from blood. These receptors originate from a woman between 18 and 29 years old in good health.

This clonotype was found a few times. In DNA form, the CDR3 reads TGTGCCAGCAGCCTCAACCAGCGGGGGAACGAGCAGTACTTC. It encodes CASSLNQRGNEQYF. J is TRBJ2-7 and V is TRBV3-1; 8 bases are shared with TRBD2. Germline V gene lookup returns CDR1 LGHDT and CDR2 YNNKEL (reference sequence). The CDR3 contains 14 residues. V was pared by 4 bases and J by 5 bases, with 7 bases of the junction left unmatched.

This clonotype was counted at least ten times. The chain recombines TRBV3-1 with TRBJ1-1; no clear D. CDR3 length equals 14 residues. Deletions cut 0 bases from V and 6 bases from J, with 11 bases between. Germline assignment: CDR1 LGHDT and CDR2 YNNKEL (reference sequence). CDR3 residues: CASSQDFSSSEAFF. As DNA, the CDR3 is TGTGCCAGCAGCCAAGATTTCAGCTCCTCTGAAGCTTTCTTT.

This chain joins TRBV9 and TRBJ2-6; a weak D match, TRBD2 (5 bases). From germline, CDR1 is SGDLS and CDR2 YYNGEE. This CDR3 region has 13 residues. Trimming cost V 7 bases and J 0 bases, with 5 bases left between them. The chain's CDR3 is CASGLSGANVLTF. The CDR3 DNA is TGTGCCAGCGGACTCTCTGGGGCCAACGTCCTGACTTTC.

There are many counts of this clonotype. CDR3 nucleotides: TGTGCCAGCAGCAGGGGTACCTACGAGCAGTACTTC. Its translation is CASSRGTYEQYF. This sequence joins TRBV5-5 and TRBJ2-7, with D tentatively TRBD1 (5 bases). V lost 4 bases and J lost 2, with 7 bases in between. The germline CDR1 and CDR2 sequences are SGHKS and YYEKEE (reference sequence). This CDR3 has 12 amino acids.

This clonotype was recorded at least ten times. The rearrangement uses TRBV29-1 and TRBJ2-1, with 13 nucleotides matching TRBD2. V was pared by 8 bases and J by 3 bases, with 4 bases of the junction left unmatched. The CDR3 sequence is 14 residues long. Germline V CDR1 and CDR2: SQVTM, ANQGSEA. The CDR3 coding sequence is TGCAGCTCTCGGACTAGCGGGGGCTACAATGAGCAGTTCTTC. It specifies CSSRTSGGYNEQFF.

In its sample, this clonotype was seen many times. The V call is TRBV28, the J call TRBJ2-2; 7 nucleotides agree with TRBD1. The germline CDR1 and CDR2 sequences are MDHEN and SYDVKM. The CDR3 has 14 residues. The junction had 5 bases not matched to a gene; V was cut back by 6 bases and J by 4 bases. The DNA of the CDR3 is TGTGCCAGCAGACACAGGGGTTTCACCGGGGAGCTGTTTTTT. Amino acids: CASRHRGFTGELFF.

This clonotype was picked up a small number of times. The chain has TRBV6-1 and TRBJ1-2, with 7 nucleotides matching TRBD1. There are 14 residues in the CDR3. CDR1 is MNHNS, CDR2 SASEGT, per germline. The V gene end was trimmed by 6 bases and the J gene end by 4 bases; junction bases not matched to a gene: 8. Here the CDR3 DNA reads TGTGCCAGCAGCCGACAGGGCTGGGTCTATGGCTACACCTTC. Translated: CASSRQGWVYGYTF.

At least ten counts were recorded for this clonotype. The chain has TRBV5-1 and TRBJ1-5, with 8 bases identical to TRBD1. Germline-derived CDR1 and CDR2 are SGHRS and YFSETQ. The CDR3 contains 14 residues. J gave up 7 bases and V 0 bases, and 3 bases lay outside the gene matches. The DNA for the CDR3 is TGCGCCAGCAGCTTGGGGACAGGGAGCCAGCCCCAGCATTTT. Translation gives CASSLGTGSQPQHF.

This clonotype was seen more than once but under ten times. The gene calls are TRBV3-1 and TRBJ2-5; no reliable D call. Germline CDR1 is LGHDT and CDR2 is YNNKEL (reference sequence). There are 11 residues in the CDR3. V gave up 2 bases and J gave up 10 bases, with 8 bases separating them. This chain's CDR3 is CASSQTEDQYF. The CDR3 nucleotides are TGTGCCAGCAGCCAAACCGAGGACCAGTACTTC.

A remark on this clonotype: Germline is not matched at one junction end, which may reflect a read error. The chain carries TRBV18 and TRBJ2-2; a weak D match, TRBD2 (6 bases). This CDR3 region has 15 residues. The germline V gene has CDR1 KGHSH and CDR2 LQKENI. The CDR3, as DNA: TGTGCCAGCTCGTCAATAGCGGAGAACACCGGGGAACTGTTTTTT. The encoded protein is CASSSIAENTGELFF.

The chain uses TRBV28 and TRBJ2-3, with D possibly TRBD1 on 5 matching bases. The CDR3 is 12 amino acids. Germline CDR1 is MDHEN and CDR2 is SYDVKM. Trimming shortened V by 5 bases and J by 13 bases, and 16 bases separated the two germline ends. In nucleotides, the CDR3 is TGTGCCAGCAGTGGGGCTAGTCCTGTTAAGTATTTT. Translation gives CASSGASPVKYF.

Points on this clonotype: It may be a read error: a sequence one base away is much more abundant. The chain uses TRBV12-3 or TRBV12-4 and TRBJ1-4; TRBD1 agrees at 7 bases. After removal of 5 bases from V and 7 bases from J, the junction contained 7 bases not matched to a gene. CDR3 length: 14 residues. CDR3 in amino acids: CASSRQGGCEKLFF. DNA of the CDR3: TGTGCCAGCAGTCGACAGGGAGGGTGTGAAAAACTGTTTTTT.